The 17 T cell receptor beta chains given below trace back to one sample, sequenced in a study of radiotherapy plus CTLA-4 blockade in lung cancer. TCRdb's copy holds only in-frame clones and misses some; the assay was immunoSEQ multiplex PCR. The table includes 35,000 or so clones, around 83% detected once. The source was peripheral blood, collected from a patient treated with radiotherapy plus ipilimumab. The receptors here all came from a human donor with non-small cell lung cancer who had stable disease on radiotherapy plus ipilimumab.

The count of this clone is one. The CDR3 reads CASSFDTQETQYF. CDR3 nucleotide sequence: TGTGCCAGCAGCTTTGACACCCAAGAGACCCAGTACTTC. The chain uses TRBV7-2 and TRBJ2-5; no reliable D call. V was shortened by 3 bases and J by 1 base, with 6 bases between the two germline ends. Germline lookup yields CDR1 SGHTA and CDR2 FQGNSA. This CDR3 spans 13 amino acids.

V usage is TRBV7-9 and J usage is TRBJ2-1, with 9 bases lining up with TRBD2. Germline CDR1 and CDR2: SEHNR and FQNEAQ (reference sequence). Unmatched junction bases numbered 4, after V lost 3 bases and J lost 7 bases. The CDR3 sequence is 14 residues long. CDR3: CASSFSSGINEQFF. The CDR3 region has the DNA TGTGCCAGCAGCTTTTCTAGCGGGATTAATGAGCAGTTCTTC.

V usage is TRBV15 and J usage is TRBJ2-1; 10 nucleotides align to TRBD1. This CDR3 has 15 residues. Trimming at V came to 8 bases and at J to 0 bases, leaving 4 bases not matched to a gene. Per the germline V gene, CDR1 is LNHNV and CDR2 is YYDKDF (reference sequence). The CDR3 DNA follows: TGTGCCACCGAGAGGGACAGGGGCTCCTACAATGAGCAGTTCTTC. It codes for CATERDRGSYNEQFF.

The rearrangement joins TRBV15 to TRBJ2-7, with TRBD1 matching 7 bases. The ends lost 4 bases at V and 6 bases at J; junction bases unmatched: 12. Germline V gene sequence: CDR1 LNHNV, CDR2 YYDKDF (reference sequence). The CDR3 is 15 residues long. The CDR3 loop is CATSTPRQGPGEQYF. CDR3 DNA: TGTGCCACCAGCACACCCCGACAGGGCCCGGGCGAGCAGTACTTC.

The chain combines TRBV7-3 with TRBJ2-1; TRBD1 matches at 8 bases. Germline CDR1 and CDR2: SGHTA and FQGTGA. Trimming at V came to 5 bases and at J to 0 bases, leaving 6 bases not matched to a gene. The CDR3 totals 16 residues. CDR3 protein: CASSPQGAGSYNEQFF. CDR3 nucleotides: TGTGCCAGCAGCCCCCAGGGGGCGGGCTCCTACAATGAGCAGTTCTTC.

This chain links TRBV10-1 with TRBJ2-2; D possibly corresponds to TRBD1 (5 bases). Trimming took off 4 bases at V and 7 bases at J, with 10 bases between the two ends. CDR3 length: 13 amino acids. Per germline, CDR1 WNHNN and CDR2 SYGVQD (reference sequence). The CDR3 nucleotides read TGCGCCAGCAGTGCCAGGGTGGGCGGGGAGCTGTTTTTT. Translating it yields CASSARVGGELFF.

The J gene is TRBJ2-7, the V gene TRBV13; D perhaps matches TRBD1 (6 bases). Trimming took off 5 bases at V and 3 bases at J, with 11 bases between the two ends. CDR3 length: 13 amino acids. Per the germline V gene, CDR1 is PRHDT and CDR2 is FYEKMQ (reference sequence). The DNA of the CDR3 is TGTGCCAGCAGCCCCCAGGGGAGCTACGAGCAGTACTTC. Protein sequence: CASSPQGSYEQYF. The entire variable domain, with the rest obtained from reference TRBV13 and TRBJ2-7, is as follows: AAGVIQSPRHLIKEKRETATLKCYPIPRHDTVYWYQQGPGQDPQFLISFYEKMQSDKGSIPDRFSAQQFSDYHSELNMSSLELGDSALYFCASSPQGSYEQYFGPGTRLTVT.

This rearrangement joins TRBV5-1 to TRBJ2-1, with D maybe TRBD2 (6 bases). The CDR3 is 14 amino acids. The germline CDR1 and CDR2 sequences are SGHRS and YFSETQ. The V and J ends lost 1 base and 8 bases respectively, with 13 bases between them. This CDR3 reads CASSLSREIDEQFF. In DNA form, the CDR3 reads TGCGCCAGCAGCTTGAGCCGGGAGATCGATGAGCAGTTCTTC.

J is TRBJ2-1 and V is TRBV5-6, with TRBD2 as a possible D gene (6 bases). V shed 1 base and J shed 6 bases, with 14 bases lying between them. The germline gives CDR1 SGHDT, CDR2 YYEEEE. The CDR3 has 15 amino acids. The CDR3: CASSLTSRQPNEQFF. Written as DNA, the CDR3 is TGTGCCAGCAGCTTGACTAGCCGACAGCCCAATGAGCAGTTCTTC.

The CDR3: CAWSGMGGREQFF. As DNA, the CDR3 is TGTGCCTGGAGTGGGATGGGGGGGCGGGAGCAGTTCTTC. The rearrangement uses TRBV30 and TRBJ2-1, with D perhaps TRBD2 (7 bases). Trimming cost V 1 base and J 10 bases, with 14 bases left between them. CDR3 length: 13 residues. Germline V lookup: CDR1 GTSNPN, CDR2 SVGIG (reference sequence).

The V and J genes are TRBV28 and TRBJ2-5; 7 bases fit TRBD2. The J call is uncertain, as TRBJ2-7 better fits the DNA end. The CDR3 is 17 residues long. The germline V gene encodes CDR1 MDHEN and CDR2 SYDVKM. The CDR3 DNA reads TGTGCCAGCAGCCCTAACCAGGTAATGGCGGGAGTTTACGAGCAGTACTTC. Its protein is CASSPNQVMAGVYEQYF.

V gene TRBV29-1 combines with J gene TRBJ1-3; the D is unclear. The V gene's germline CDR1 is SQVTM and CDR2 ANQGSEA. V was cut by 4 bases and J by 0 bases, with 7 bases left in between. This CDR3 comprises 13 residues. CDR3 sequence (DNA): TGCAGCGTTGGCTGGAGCTCTGGAAACACCATATATTTT. This gives the protein CSVGWSSGNTIYF.

This CDR3 is CASSPGLASTDTQYF. Written as DNA, the CDR3 is TGTGCCAGCAGCCCGGGACTAGCAAGCACAGATACGCAGTATTTT. The chain employs TRBV4-2 and TRBJ2-3, with 9 bases aligning to TRBD2. The V gene end was trimmed by 4 bases and the J gene end by 0 bases; junction bases not matched to a gene: 2. This CDR3 region has 15 residues. From germline, CDR1 is LGHNA and CDR2 YNFKEQ.

The chain uses TRBV19 and TRBJ1-1, with D tentatively TRBD1 (6 bases). Germline CDR1 and CDR2: LNHDA and SQIVND (reference sequence). The length of the CDR3 is 14 residues. Deletions cut 1 base from V and 1 base from J, with 7 bases between. The CDR3 region is CASSIAQGNTEAFF. In nucleotides, the CDR3 is TGTGCCAGTAGTATAGCACAGGGGAACACTGAAGCTTTCTTT.

This chain links TRBV19 with TRBJ2-2, with D possibly being TRBD2 (5 bases). Germline V gene sequence: CDR1 LNHDA, CDR2 SQIVND (reference sequence). Trimming removed 0 bases at V and 3 bases at J, with 8 bases between. There are 15 residues in the CDR3. The DNA for the CDR3 is TGTGCCAGTAGTATAGAGGCGGGCCACACCGGGGAGCTGTTTTTT. Translating gives CASSIEAGHTGELFF.

This clone turned up a few times. The chain couples TRBV30 to TRBJ1-4; 10 bases map to TRBD1. V dropped 5 bases and J dropped 6; count of bases not matched to a gene: 3. Germline assignment: CDR1 GTSNPN and CDR2 SVGIG (reference sequence). The CDR3 contains 13 residues. The CDR3 nucleotides read TGTGCCTGGTCCGGGACAGGGGATGAAAAACTGTTTTTT. The encoded protein is CAWSGTGDEKLFF.

There are a few counts of this clone. The chain has TRBV5-8 and TRBJ2-5, with TRBD1 matching over 10 bases. Per the germline V gene, CDR1 is SGHTS and CDR2 is YDEGEE. After removal of 3 bases from V and 5 bases from J, the junction contained 7 bases not matched to a gene. The CDR3 is 15 residues long. The CDR3 sequence is CASSSRTGGMETQYF. The CDR3 nucleotides are TGTGCCAGCAGCTCGCGGACAGGGGGGATGGAGACCCAGTACTTC.